This T cell receptor (beta chain) was obtained from a study of T cell responses to AZD1222 COVID-19 vaccine. V was pared by 0 bases and J by 4 bases, with 13 bases between. CDR3 size: 16 residues. CDR1 SGDLS and CDR2 YYNGEE come from the germline V gene. As concerns this clone: Its antigen is unidentified.

Broader study findings: Spike regions recognized by vaccine-associated CD4 TCRs spanned the protein, led by 160-218 and 743-854. Without day 14 samples, only post-peak T cell repertoires were studied. In the spike-specific TCR repertoire, nearly half reportedly target unmutated variant regions. A mostly white British donor set with more females was recruited, and clonal diversity was possibly underestimated.

TCRdb keeps only in-frame clones here, not all; method: immunoSEQ multiplex PCR. The data contain 200,000 or so clones, approximately 87% of them seen just once; the ten biggest clones take up approximately 2.7%. The sequencing used peripheral blood, collected on day 0 of MenACWY control vaccination. This chain links TRBV9 with TRBJ2-2, with a possible D match to TRBD2 (5 bases). This TCR derives from an adult in good health. CDR3 sequence (DNA): TGTGCCAGCAGCGTAGACCCTAGCTCGGTCACCGGGGAGCTGTTTTTT. The encoded protein is CASSVDPSSVTGELFF.